Each of the 27 T cell receptor beta chains below was sequenced from the same sample in a study of blood T cell repertoires in COVID-19 (dated by TCRdb to the early 2020s). Library preparation was by the immunoSEQ multiplex PCR assay. Held by TCRdb, this immuneACCESS table contains in-frame sequences only and omits some clones. Under half of the omission traces to an unresolved V gene where checked; the cause of the rest is unknown. The sample yields 97,000 or so clones; about 88% were counted once. The biggest ten clones account for about 3% of the sample. Sequencing was done on a sample of peripheral blood. All receptors come from a man over 45 with active or convalescent COVID-19.

V is TRBV9 and J is TRBJ1-1, with D hard to call. CDR1 SGDLS and CDR2 YYNGEE come from the germline V gene. Between the trimmed V and J ends, which lost 1 base and 8 bases, there was a span of 9 bases. The CDR3 has 12 residues. The CDR3, as DNA: TGTGCCAGCAGCGTATGGACGGGAGAAGCTTTCTTT. It codes for CASSVWTGEAFF.

The chain couples TRBV2 to TRBJ2-1; 7 bases are a match to TRBD2. CDR1 SNHLY and CDR2 FYNNEI come from the germline V gene. The CDR3 sequence is 15 residues long. J gave up 4 bases and V 5 bases, and 8 bases lay outside the gene matches. The CDR3 here is CASSYRDYPYNEQFF. The CDR3 nucleotides are TGTGCCAGCAGTTACCGGGACTACCCATACAATGAGCAGTTCTTC. The full variable domain, completed using reference TRBV2 and TRBJ2-1, is EPEVTQTPSHQVTQMGQEVILRCVPISNHLYFYWYRQILGQKVEFLVSFYNNEISEKSEIFDDQFSVERPDGSNFTLKIRSTKLEDSAMYFCASSYRDYPYNEQFFGPGTRLTVL.

The chain uses TRBV2 and TRBJ2-3, with TRBD2 identical over 9 bases. Germline CDR1 reads SNHLY; CDR2 reads FYNNEI. The CDR3 has 16 residues. The V and J ends lost 1 base and 2 bases, in that order; junction bases with no gene match: 4. The CDR3 loop is CASSEGAGGTTDTQYF. CDR3 DNA: TGTGCCAGCAGTGAAGGCGCGGGGGGGACCACAGATACGCAGTATTTT.

The J gene is TRBJ2-2, the V gene TRBV27; 12 nucleotides line up with TRBD1. The trim removed 6 bases at V and 3 bases at J, leaving 14 bases unmatched. The germline V gene has CDR1 MNHEY and CDR2 SMNVEV (reference sequence). The CDR3 sequence is 19 residues long. DNA of the CDR3: TGTGCCAGCAGAACCATTATTCCGGGACAGGGGGCCGACACCGGGGAGCTGTTTTTT. Protein: CASRTIIPGQGADTGELFF.

The V gene is TRBV7-2, the J gene TRBJ1-5; D is ambiguous. The length of the CDR3 is 13 residues. Germline CDR1 and CDR2: SGHTA and FQGNSA. V was shortened by 6 bases and J by 4 bases, with 10 bases between the two germline ends. DNA of the CDR3: TGTGCCAGCAGACTAAACGGGAATCAGCCCCAGCATTTT. Translation: CASRLNGNQPQHF.

This rearrangement joins TRBV9 to TRBJ1-1, with D perhaps matching TRBD1 (6 bases). The germline V gene encodes CDR1 SGDLS and CDR2 YYNGEE. This CDR3 spans 13 amino acids. Trimming pared 3 bases from V and 6 bases from J, leaving 12 bases between. The DNA for the CDR3 is TGTGCCAGCAGCGCCGAAGGGGGACCTGAAGCTTTCTTT. It yields the protein CASSAEGGPEAFF.

The gene calls are TRBV9 and TRBJ2-1, with 11 bases that match TRBD2. The CDR3 contains 16 residues. With 2 bases clipped from V and 7 bases from J, the junction kept 8 bases outside the gene matches. The germline V gene has CDR1 SGDLS and CDR2 YYNGEE. The CDR3 DNA reads as TGTGCCAGCAGCGTCATTAGCGGGGGGGTAATGAATGAGCAGTTCTTC. As protein: CASSVISGGVMNEQFF.

V and J are TRBV27 and TRBJ1-6; D is unresolved. V lost 2 bases, J lost 7 bases, and 15 bases lay in between. Germline V gene lookup returns CDR1 MNHEY and CDR2 SMNVEV (reference sequence). This CDR3 contains 16 residues. The CDR3 sequence: CASSLGLGYRNSPLHF. CDR3 nucleotides: TGTGCCAGCAGTTTAGGTCTAGGATATCGGAATTCACCCCTCCACTTT.

The V and J genes are TRBV7-9 and TRBJ2-5, with 16 nucleotides matching TRBD2. V dropped 4 bases and J dropped 0; count of bases not matched to a gene: 2. Germline-derived CDR1 and CDR2 are SEHNR and FQNEAQ (reference sequence). The CDR3 has 17 amino acids. The CDR3 region has the DNA TGTGCCAGCAGCTCGGGACTAGCGGGGGGGTACCAAGAGACCCAGTACTTC. Translation gives CASSSGLAGGYQETQYF.

V gene TRBV11-1 combines with J gene TRBJ1-1; possible D gene TRBD1, 5 bases. The CDR3 covers 13 residues. Per the germline V gene, CDR1 is SGHAT and CDR2 is FQDESV (reference sequence). V dropped 3 bases and J dropped 8 bases, with 13 bases sitting between them. CDR3 amino acids: CASSFSGTGEAFF. Written as DNA, the CDR3 is TGTGCCAGCAGCTTTTCCGGGACTGGCGAAGCTTTCTTT.

Written as DNA, the CDR3 is TGCGCCAGCAGCCAAGATATCGCAGGGGGCGGGACCAAAAACATTCAGTACTTC. It specifies CASSQDIAGGGTKNIQYF. The chain combines TRBV4-3 with TRBJ2-4; 8 positions agree with TRBD1. The CDR3 spans 18 residues. V gave up 0 bases and J gave up 2 bases; unmatched junction bases: 9. Germline loops: CDR1 LGHNA, CDR2 YSLEER.

This chain uses TRBV6-5 with TRBJ2-3; 11 nucleotides agree with TRBD1. The CDR3 length is 14 residues. The trim removed 9 bases at V and 6 bases at J, leaving 8 bases unmatched. Germline CDR1 and CDR2: MNHEY and SVGAGI. The CDR3 loop reads CASTRDRGMDTQYF. In DNA form, the CDR3 reads TGTGCCAGTACCAGGGACAGGGGGATGGATACGCAGTATTTT.

The CDR3 DNA reads TGTGCCAGCAGCCCTATACCGGGGGGAAATTCACCCCTCCACTTT. Translated: CASSPIPGGNSPLHF. The rearrangement links TRBV3-1 (or the pseudogene TRBV3-2) to TRBJ1-6, with D possibly TRBD1 on 5 matching bases. Germline CDR1 and CDR2: LGHDT and YNNKEL (reference sequence). Trimming removed 4 bases at V and 7 bases at J, with 14 bases between. The CDR3 runs to 15 residues.

The chain couples TRBV7-2 to TRBJ2-5; D is possibly TRBD1 (6 bases). Germline V gene lookup returns CDR1 SGHTA and CDR2 FQGNSA. The V and J ends lost 5 bases and 3 bases respectively, with 16 bases between them. The CDR3 contains 15 residues. The CDR3 loop is CASSPGTRAKETQYF. CDR3 coding DNA: TGTGCCAGCAGCCCGGGGACACGGGCTAAAGAGACCCAGTACTTC.

The genes are TRBV5-4 and TRBJ2-1, with no clear D. Germline CDR1 SGHNT, CDR2 YYREEE (reference sequence). The CDR3 totals 16 residues. The germline V and J ends were trimmed by 4 bases and 3 bases, with 17 bases remaining between them. The CDR3 DNA sequence: TGTGCCAGCAGCCCCGGCGAGGCCCGTCTCTACAATGAGCAGTTCTTC. This gives the protein CASSPGEARLYNEQFF.

The genes are TRBV5-1 and TRBJ2-5, with D possibly TRBD1 on 5 matching bases. The germline gives CDR1 SGHRS, CDR2 YFSETQ. This CDR3 has 14 amino acids. The V end was cut by 0 bases, the J end by 2 bases, with 8 bases between. Here the CDR3 DNA reads TGCGCCAGCAGCTTGGTGCAGGGTCAAGAGACCCAGTACTTC. As protein: CASSLVQGQETQYF.

The chain carries TRBV19 and TRBJ1-5; perhaps TRBD1 as D (6 bases). This CDR3 contains 15 residues. CDR1 LNHDA and CDR2 SQIVND come from the germline V gene (reference sequence). Trimming took off 1 base at V and 2 bases at J, with 9 bases between the two ends. The CDR3 loop is CASSIVQGGNQPQHF. DNA of the CDR3: TGTGCCAGTAGTATAGTACAGGGTGGCAATCAGCCCCAGCATTTT. Filled out from reference TRBV19 and TRBJ1-5, the complete variable domain reads DGGITQSPKYLFRKEGQNVTLSCEQNLNHDAMYWYRQDPGQGLRLIYYSQIVNDFQKGDIAEGYSVSREKKESFPLTVTSAQKNPTAFYLCASSIVQGGNQPQHFGDGTRLSIL.

This chain uses TRBV10-3 with TRBJ1-1, with TRBD1 matching 11 bases. The ends lost 10 bases at V and 1 base at J; junction bases unmatched: 5. In germline, CDR1 is ENHRY, CDR2 SYGVKD. The CDR3 length is 14 residues. The CDR3 is CATGQGAENTEAFF. CDR3 DNA: TGTGCCACCGGACAGGGGGCGGAGAACACTGAAGCTTTCTTT.

V gene TRBV24-1 combines with J gene TRBJ2-7; 12 bases are shared with TRBD1. Germline loops: CDR1 KGHDR, CDR2 SFDVKD. This CDR3 has 21 residues. V lost 0 bases to trimming and J lost 0 bases; unmatched junction nucleotides: 14. The CDR3 DNA reads as TGTGCCACCAGTGATTTGGATTGGGGACAGGGGGCTGTTATTCTCTCCTACGAGCAGTACGTC. As protein: CATSDLDWGQGAVILSYEQYV.

The J gene is TRBJ2-3, the V gene TRBV7-2; 9 bases match TRBD1. Looked up from germline, CDR1 is SGHTA and CDR2 is FQGNSA. CDR3 length: 13 residues. J lost 5 bases, V lost 3 bases, and 0 bases had no gene match. Here the CDR3 DNA reads TGTGCCAGCAGCTTGGACAGGGGAGATACGCAGTATTTT. Encoded protein: CASSLDRGDTQYF.

This clone was picked up one time. Here the CDR3 reads CASSAQGNTGELFF. For the CDR3, the DNA is TGTGCCAGTAGTGCACAGGGGAACACCGGGGAGCTGTTTTTT. This chain uses TRBV19 with TRBJ2-2; D perhaps matches TRBD1 (6 bases). This CDR3 comprises 14 residues. V was pared by 5 bases and J by 1 base, with 8 bases between. CDR1 and CDR2 from the germline V gene are LNHDA and SQIVND (reference sequence).

The chain joins TRBV3-1 (or the pseudogene TRBV3-2) to TRBJ2-3, with unresolved D. CDR1 and CDR2 from the germline V gene are LGHDT and YNNKEL (reference sequence). The germline V and J ends were trimmed by 0 bases and 0 bases, with 7 bases remaining between them. The CDR3 length is 15 residues. The CDR3 loop is CASSQDPTSTDTQYF. Written as DNA, the CDR3 is TGTGCCAGCAGCCAAGATCCGACAAGCACAGATACGCAGTATTTT.

This clone was observed a single time. CDR3 protein: CASRTGLEAFF. The CDR3 DNA sequence: TGTGCCAGCAGGACAGGGCTTGAAGCTTTCTTT. The chain carries TRBV27 and TRBJ1-1; 7 bases are a match to TRBD1. Germline trimming cut 6 bases from V and 7 bases from J; bases unmatched to any gene: 2. Looked up from germline, CDR1 is MNHEY and CDR2 is SMNVEV (reference sequence). The length of the CDR3 is 11 residues.

CDR3 amino acids: CASSPTGINQPQHF. In DNA, the CDR3 is TGCGCCAGCAGCCCTACCGGGATAAATCAGCCCCAGCATTTT. The chain employs TRBV5-1 and TRBJ1-5; D ambiguous. Germline CDR1 reads SGHRS; CDR2 reads YFSETQ. V lost 4 bases, J lost 4 bases, and 12 bases lay in between. The length of the CDR3 is 14 residues.

The chain carries TRBV7-2 and TRBJ2-1; 7 nucleotides line up with TRBD2. J lost 1 base, V lost 5 bases, and 8 bases had no gene match. From germline, CDR1 is SGHTA and CDR2 FQGNSA. The CDR3 extends over 16 amino acids. As DNA, the CDR3 is TGTGCCAGCAGCACCAGCGGCGGGGGTTCCTACAATGAGCAGTTCTTC. Translating gives CASSTSGGGSYNEQFF.

This clone was picked up one time. The CDR3: CASSSIDRVYTDTQYF. The CDR3 DNA reads TGTGCCAGCAGTTCGATCGACAGGGTGTACACAGATACGCAGTATTTT. The chain has TRBV7-9 and TRBJ2-3; 7 nucleotides match TRBD1. V gave up 6 bases and J gave up 2 bases; unmatched junction bases: 11. Germline CDR1 and CDR2: SEHNR and FQNEAQ (reference sequence). The CDR3 has 16 amino acids. Complete variable domain (other parts from reference TRBV7-9 and TRBJ2-3): DTGVSQNPRHKITKRGQNVTFRCDPISEHNRLYWYRQTLGQGPEFLTYFQNEAQLEKSRLLSDRFSAERPKGSFSTLEIQRTEQGDSAMYLCASSSIDRVYTDTQYFGPGTRLTVL.

The chain uses TRBV28 and TRBJ1-1, with 9 bases aligning to TRBD1. Germline V lookup: CDR1 MDHEN, CDR2 SYDVKM. CDR3 length: 16 amino acids. V gave up 3 bases and J gave up 5 bases; unmatched junction bases: 10. CDR3 DNA: TGTGCCAGCAGTTTCTATTGGGACAGGGCGGGTACTGAAGCTTTCTTT. It yields the protein CASSFYWDRAGTEAFF.